Listed here are 29 T cell receptor beta chains from one sample, sequenced in a study of technical replicates of blood from several donors. Profiling relied on immunoSEQ multiplex PCR, and the TCRdb table lists in-frame clones only, not all of them. The sample contains about 98,000 clones, around 95% of which appear only once. The material sequenced was T cells isolated from PBMCs. The receptors stem from a human donor in good health.

The rearrangement links TRBV29-1 to TRBJ2-3; 9 bases line up with TRBD2. After removal of 1 base from V and 2 bases from J, the junction contained 16 bases not matched to a gene. Looked up from germline, CDR1 is SQVTM and CDR2 is ANQGSEA. The CDR3 totals 19 residues. Here the CDR3 DNA reads TGCAGCGTTGAAGGTGGAGCTAGCGGGAAGTTGTGGGTCACAGATACGCAGTATTTT. This encodes CSVEGGASGKLWVTDTQYF.

Written as DNA, the CDR3 is TGTGCCAGCAGTGATGGATTGGACAGGGGCCTCCGTTTCTATGGCTACACCTTC. It codes for CASSDGLDRGLRFYGYTF. This rearrangement joins TRBV25-1 to TRBJ1-2; 9 bases align to TRBD1. The CDR3 contains 18 residues. Losses at the gene ends were 3 bases for V and 4 bases for J; bases not matched to a gene: 15. Germline-derived CDR1 and CDR2 are MGHDK and SYGVNS.

The V gene is TRBV27, the J gene TRBJ2-7, with unresolved D. V was pared by 3 bases and J by 7 bases, with 7 bases between. From germline, CDR1 is MNHEY and CDR2 SMNVEV (reference sequence). The CDR3 has 11 amino acids. The CDR3 bases are TGTGCCAGCAGTTTCGAAGCTGAGCAGTACTTC. As protein: CASSFEAEQYF.

The chain links TRBV14 to TRBJ2-2, with 9 bases that match TRBD2. V lost 2 bases and J lost 5; bases outside the gene matches: 6. The length of the CDR3 is 16 residues. CDR1 SGHDN and CDR2 FVKESK come from the germline V gene. CDR3 sequence reads: CASSQIGTSLTGELFF. CDR3 nucleotide sequence: TGTGCCAGCAGCCAAATCGGGACTAGCTTGACCGGGGAGCTGTTTTTT.

This chain uses TRBV10-2 with TRBJ1-1; a weak D match, TRBD1 (5 bases). In germline, CDR1 is WSHSY, CDR2 SAAADI. The V end was cut by 8 bases, the J end by 2 bases, with 12 bases between. CDR3 length: 13 amino acids. The chain's CDR3 is CASRGTLNTEAFF. Here the CDR3 DNA reads TGCGCCAGCCGCGGGACCCTAAACACTGAAGCTTTCTTT.

The chain combines TRBV6-5 with TRBJ1-1; D remains ambiguous. This CDR3 region has 13 residues. Germline lookup yields CDR1 MNHEY and CDR2 SVGAGI. The V end was cut by 7 bases, the J end by 8 bases, with 17 bases between. The CDR3 region is CASIEAGKREAFF. The CDR3 coding sequence is TGTGCCAGCATAGAGGCCGGGAAGAGAGAAGCTTTCTTT.

The chain uses TRBV10-1 and TRBJ2-1, with 12 bases matching TRBD1. Germline values: CDR1 WNHNN, CDR2 SYGVQD (reference sequence). This CDR3 contains 14 residues. V gave up 6 bases and J gave up 12 bases; unmatched junction bases: 9. In DNA, the CDR3 is TGCGCCAGCAGGGGACAGGGGGCGATTAGGGTGCAGTTCTTC. Protein product: CASRGQGAIRVQFF.

This sequence joins TRBV6-5 and TRBJ1-1; D gene unclear. CDR1 is MNHEY, CDR2 SVGAGI, per germline. This CDR3 region has 13 residues. Deletions cut 7 bases from V and 1 base from J, with 10 bases between. This CDR3 is CASTGWKNTEAFF. CDR3 nucleotide sequence: TGTGCCAGCACGGGATGGAAGAACACTGAAGCTTTCTTT.

The rearrangement uses TRBV5-4 and TRBJ2-2, with a weak D call TRBD2 (5 bases). Looked up from germline, CDR1 is SGHNT and CDR2 is YYREEE (reference sequence). The length of the CDR3 is 15 residues. Deletions cut 0 bases from V and 6 bases from J, with 12 bases between. The CDR3 spells CASSLAGVGPGELFF. The DNA of the CDR3 is TGTGCCAGCAGCTTGGCCGGGGTAGGGCCCGGGGAGCTGTTTTTT.

This chain uses TRBV6-5 with TRBJ1-2; 7 nucleotides line up with TRBD1. The CDR3 spans 14 residues. V was clipped by 5 bases and J by 2 bases; unmatched bases: 5. CDR1 is MNHEY and CDR2 is SVGAGI in the germline V gene. CDR3 residues: CASSRQGANYGYTF. In DNA form, the CDR3 reads TGTGCCAGCAGTAGACAGGGAGCCAACTATGGCTACACCTTC.

This clone appeared once. V gene TRBV18 combines with J gene TRBJ2-7, with 8 bases matching TRBD1. Germline V gives CDR1 KGHSH, CDR2 LQKENI. The CDR3 loop spans 16 amino acids. V gave up 0 bases and J gave up 0 bases; unmatched junction bases: 4. CDR3 sequence: CASSPPTGASSYEQYF. In DNA, the CDR3 is TGTGCCAGCTCACCACCGACAGGGGCTAGCTCCTACGAGCAGTACTTC. Together with reference TRBV18 and TRBJ2-7, the CDR3 gives the full variable domain: NAGVMQNPRHLVRRRGQEARLRCSPMKGHSHVYWYRQLPEEGLKFMVYLQKENIIDESGMPKERFSAEFPKEGPSILRIQQVVRGDSAAYFCASSPPTGASSYEQYFGPGTRLTVT.

This clone has more than one count but fewer than ten. The chain links TRBV7-8 to TRBJ1-2, with D unclear. Germline V gene lookup returns CDR1 SGHVS and CDR2 FQNEAQ. Trimming removed 0 bases at V and 12 bases at J, with 11 bases between. This CDR3 is 12 amino acids long. CDR3 in amino acids: CASSLASNPHTF. In DNA form, the CDR3 reads TGTGCCAGCAGCTTAGCCAGTAATCCCCACACCTTC.

The gene calls are TRBV6-5 and TRBJ1-1; D gene unclear. Trimming stripped 7 bases from V and 5 bases from J, with 14 bases between. Germline assignment: CDR1 MNHEY and CDR2 SVGAGI. The CDR3 extends over 13 amino acids. The CDR3 protein is CASTSVRGTEAFF. In DNA, the CDR3 is TGTGCCAGCACGTCGGTTCGGGGTACTGAAGCTTTCTTT.

This chain joins TRBV4-1 and TRBJ1-6; no clear D. This CDR3 has 15 amino acids. Germline-derived CDR1 and CDR2 are MGHRA and YSYEKL. Trimming left V 4 bases short and J 6 bases short, with 13 bases between. CDR3 nucleotides: TGCGCCAGCAGCCCCGGACGGGAGCGTAATTCACCCCTCCACTTT. It encodes CASSPGRERNSPLHF.

The genes are TRBV11-3 and TRBJ2-7, with 7 bases that match TRBD1. The V gene end was trimmed by 5 bases and the J gene end by 7 bases; junction bases not matched to a gene: 5. Germline CDR1 and CDR2: SGHNT and YENEEA. CDR3 size: 12 residues. The CDR3 is CASSRGPFEQYF. CDR3 bases: TGTGCCAGCAGCAGGGGGCCGTTTGAGCAGTACTTC.

The chain links TRBV5-1 to TRBJ1-1, with D possibly being TRBD1 (5 bases). The length of the CDR3 is 14 residues. V shed 4 bases and J shed 7 bases, with 17 bases lying between them. CDR1 is SGHRS, CDR2 YFSETQ, per germline. The CDR3: CASSPRAREGEAFF. CDR3 nucleotide sequence: TGCGCCAGCAGCCCAAGGGCCAGGGAGGGTGAAGCTTTCTTT.

The chain joins TRBV19 to TRBJ1-1; weak D call: TRBD1 (5 bases). The CDR3 spans 15 residues. Trimming left V 3 bases short and J 1 base short, with 12 bases between. In germline, CDR1 is LNHDA, CDR2 SQIVND (reference sequence). CDR3 protein: CASSILDRPNTEAFF. In DNA, the CDR3 is TGTGCCAGTAGTATCCTCGACAGACCGAACACTGAAGCTTTCTTT.

This chain connects TRBV2 to TRBJ1-5; weak D call: TRBD1 (5 bases). Trimming pared 6 bases from V and 7 bases from J, leaving 13 bases between. Per germline, CDR1 SNHLY and CDR2 FYNNEI. There are 13 residues in the CDR3. This CDR3 is CASRSLKGQPQHF. As DNA, the CDR3 is TGTGCCAGCAGGAGCCTGAAGGGGCAGCCCCAGCATTTT.

The chain uses TRBV5-1 and TRBJ1-5; no definite D call. Germline assignment: CDR1 SGHRS and CDR2 YFSETQ. V gave up 0 bases and J gave up 2 bases, with 15 bases separating them. This CDR3 has 17 amino acids. DNA of the CDR3: TGCGCCAGCAGCTTGGGCACCGCAGACATCGGCAATCAGCCCCAGCATTTT. Its translation: CASSLGTADIGNQPQHF.

To note about this clone: Other DNA sequences in this sample translate to the same CDR3. V is TRBV5-1 and J is TRBJ2-7; 7 nucleotides agree with TRBD2. Per the germline V gene, CDR1 is SGHRS and CDR2 is YFSETQ. The CDR3 runs to 13 residues. The V gene end was trimmed by 0 bases and the J gene end by 4 bases; junction bases not matched to a gene: 1. CDR3 sequence reads: CASSLGEGYEQYF. In DNA form, the CDR3 reads TGCGCCAGCAGCTTGGGGGAGGGGTACGAGCAGTACTTC.

The gene calls are TRBV4-1 and TRBJ2-7; D is ambiguous. Trimming cost V 0 bases and J 1 base, with 7 bases left between them. Germline loops: CDR1 MGHRA, CDR2 YSYEKL. This CDR3 spans 14 amino acids. Here the CDR3 DNA reads TGCGCCAGCAGCCAAGACCCCTCTTCCTACGAGCAGTACTTC. It is translated as CASSQDPSSYEQYF.

The chain couples TRBV7-3 to TRBJ2-7; 10 bases are a match to TRBD1. V shed 5 bases, J shed 3 bases, and the junction held 4 bases outside the gene matches. The germline CDR1 and CDR2 sequences are SGHTA and FQGTGA. The CDR3 covers 14 residues. CDR3 loop: CASSPRDRGYEQYF. CDR3 nucleotide sequence: TGTGCCAGCAGCCCCCGGGACAGGGGCTACGAGCAGTACTTC.

This chain uses TRBV10-3 with TRBJ2-1, with 8 bases identical to TRBD2. The germline V gene has CDR1 ENHRY and CDR2 SYGVKD. The CDR3 extends over 15 amino acids. The V segment lost 2 bases and the J segment 6 bases; nucleotides outside the gene matches: 6. CDR3 amino acids: CAISEREGLINEQFF. The CDR3 DNA reads as TGTGCCATCAGTGAGCGGGAGGGCCTTATCAATGAGCAGTTCTTC.

The V call is TRBV19, the J call TRBJ2-1; D is perhaps TRBD2 (5 bases). The germline gives CDR1 LNHDA, CDR2 SQIVND (reference sequence). This CDR3 spans 14 amino acids. The ends were cut back, 10 bases at V and 0 bases at J, with 13 bases in the middle. The CDR3 protein is CATGSGSSYNEQFF. In DNA form, the CDR3 reads TGTGCCACGGGAAGCGGAAGCTCCTACAATGAGCAGTTCTTC. Together with reference TRBV19 and TRBJ2-1, the CDR3 gives the full variable domain: DGGITQSPKYLFRKEGQNVTLSCEQNLNHDAMYWYRQDPGQGLRLIYYSQIVNDFQKGDIAEGYSVSREKKESFPLTVTSAQKNPTAFYLCATGSGSSYNEQFFGPGTRLTVL.

This clone was observed a single time. V is TRBV6-1 and J is TRBJ1-1; 10 positions agree with TRBD1. J gave up 2 bases and V 6 bases, and 3 bases lay outside the gene matches. CDR3 length: 14 residues. CDR1 and CDR2 from the germline V gene are MNHNS and SASEGT. CDR3 DNA: TGTGCCAGCAGGGTGACAGGGGGCAACACTGAAGCTTTCTTT. As protein: CASRVTGGNTEAFF.

The genes are TRBV11-1 and TRBJ2-7; 8 nucleotides line up with TRBD1. This CDR3 is 14 amino acids long. CDR1 SGHAT and CDR2 FQDESV come from the germline V gene (reference sequence). Trimming cost V 3 bases and J 5 bases; bases outside gene matches: 6. The CDR3 DNA reads as TGTGCCAGCAGCTTCCTGACAGGGGCCAACGAGCAGTACTTC. Translating it yields CASSFLTGANEQYF.

V gene TRBV7-9 combines with J gene TRBJ2-7; D may be TRBD2 (6 bases). Germline CDR1 SEHNR, CDR2 FQNEAQ (reference sequence). This CDR3 spans 15 amino acids. The V end was cut by 7 bases, the J end by 0 bases, with 16 bases between. The CDR3 sequence is CASTSSSASSYEQYF. The CDR3 DNA reads as TGTGCCAGCACCTCGTCTAGCGCGAGCTCCTACGAGCAGTACTTC.

The chain couples TRBV6-6 to TRBJ1-5; possible D gene TRBD1, 5 bases. Germline CDR1 is MNHNY and CDR2 is SVGAGI (reference sequence). The CDR3 has 14 residues. V was clipped by 5 bases and J by 0 bases, with 8 bases between them. The CDR3 sequence: CASSPRASNQPQHF. CDR3 in DNA: TGTGCCAGCAGTCCCAGGGCTAGCAATCAGCCCCAGCATTTT.

This chain links TRBV5-1 with TRBJ2-7; 8 bases match TRBD2. Germline assignment: CDR1 SGHRS and CDR2 YFSETQ. The CDR3 is 16 amino acids. Trimming at V came to 3 bases and at J to 3 bases, leaving 11 bases not matched to a gene. For the CDR3, the DNA is TGCGCCAGCAGCTACCCGCACAGCGGGAGCAACTACGAGCAGTACTTC. Translated: CASSYPHSGSNYEQYF.